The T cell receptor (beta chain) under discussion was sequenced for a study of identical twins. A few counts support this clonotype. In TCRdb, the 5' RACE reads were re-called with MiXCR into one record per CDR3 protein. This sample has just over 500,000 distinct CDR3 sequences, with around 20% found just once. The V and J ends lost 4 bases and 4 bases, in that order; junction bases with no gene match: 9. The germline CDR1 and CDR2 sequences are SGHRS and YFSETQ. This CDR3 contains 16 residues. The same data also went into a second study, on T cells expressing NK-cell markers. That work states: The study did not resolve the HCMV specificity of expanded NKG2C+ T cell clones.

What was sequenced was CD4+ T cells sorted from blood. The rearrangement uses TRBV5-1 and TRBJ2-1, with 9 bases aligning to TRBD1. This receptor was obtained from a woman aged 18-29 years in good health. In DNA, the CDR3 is TGCGCCAGCAGCCGGACCGGGACAGGGAATTACAATGAGCAGTTCTTC. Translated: CASSRTGTGNYNEQFF. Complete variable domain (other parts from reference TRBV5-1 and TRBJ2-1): KAGVTQTPRYLIKTRGQQVTLSCSPISGHRSVSWYQQTPGQGLQFLFEYFSETQRNKGNFPGRFSGRQFSNSRSEMNVSTLELGDSALYLCASSRTGTGNYNEQFFGPGTRLTVL.